This TCR beta chain was retrieved from a study of cytomegalovirus exposure and HLA in healthy donors. Vbeta (60) and Jbeta (13) primers were used in the PCR. Measured with immunoSEQ multiplex PCR; TCRdb has only the in-frame clones, and not every one. Here the sample spans 130,000 to 150,000 clones, about 84% being singletons. The germline V and J ends were trimmed by 5 bases and 12 bases, with 23 bases remaining between them. The CDR3 extends over 15 amino acids. Germline V gives CDR1 SEHNR, CDR2 FQNEAQ (reference sequence). The source is a male donor in good health and CMV-seronegative. V usage is TRBV7-9 and J usage is TRBJ2-1; a weak D match, TRBD1 (6 bases). Source material: PBMCs. CDR3: CASSRSWTEGFGQFF. The CDR3 DNA reads as TGTGCCAGCAGCCGCTCCTGGACAGAAGGGTTTGGGCAGTTCTTC.